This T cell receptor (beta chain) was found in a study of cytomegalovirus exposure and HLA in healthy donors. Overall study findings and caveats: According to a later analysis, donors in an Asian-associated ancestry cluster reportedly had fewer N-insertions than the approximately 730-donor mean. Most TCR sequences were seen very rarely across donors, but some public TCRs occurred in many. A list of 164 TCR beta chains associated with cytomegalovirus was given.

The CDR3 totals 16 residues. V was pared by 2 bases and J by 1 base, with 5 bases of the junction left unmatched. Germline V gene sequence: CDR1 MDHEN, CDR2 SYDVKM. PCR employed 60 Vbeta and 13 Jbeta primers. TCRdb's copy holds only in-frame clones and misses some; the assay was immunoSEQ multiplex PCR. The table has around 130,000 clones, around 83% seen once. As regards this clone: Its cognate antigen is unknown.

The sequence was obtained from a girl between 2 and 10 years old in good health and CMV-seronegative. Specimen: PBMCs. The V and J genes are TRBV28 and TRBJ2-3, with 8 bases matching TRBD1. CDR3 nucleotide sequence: TGTGCCAGCAGTTTAACCCTGGGACAGGGCACAGATACGCAGTATTTT. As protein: CASSLTLGQGTDTQYF.